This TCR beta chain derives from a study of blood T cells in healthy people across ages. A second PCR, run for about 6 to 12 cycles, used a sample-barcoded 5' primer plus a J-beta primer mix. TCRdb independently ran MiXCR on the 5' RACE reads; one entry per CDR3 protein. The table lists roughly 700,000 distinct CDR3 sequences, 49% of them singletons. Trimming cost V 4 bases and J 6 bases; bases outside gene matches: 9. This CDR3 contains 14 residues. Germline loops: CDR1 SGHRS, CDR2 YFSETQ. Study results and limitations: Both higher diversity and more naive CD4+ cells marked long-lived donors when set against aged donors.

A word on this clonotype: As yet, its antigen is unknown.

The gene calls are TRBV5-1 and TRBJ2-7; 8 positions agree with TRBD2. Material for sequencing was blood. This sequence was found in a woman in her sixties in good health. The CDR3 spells CASSVAGRYSEQYF. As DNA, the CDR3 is TGCGCCAGCAGCGTAGCGGGAAGGTATTCCGAGCAGTACTTC.